The clone carrying this TCR beta chain was picked up many times. V was pared by 7 bases and J by 7 bases, with 20 bases between. Germline assignment: CDR1 MDHEN and CDR2 SYDVKM. This CDR3 has 15 amino acids. These data come from a study of early T cells in non-severe SARS-CoV-2 infection. From the 5' RACE reads, TCRdb called clonotypes with MiXCR, one entry per CDR3 protein. This sample has some 30,000 distinct CDR3 sequences, with around 6.6% found just once. The clonotype comes from an adult who was a healthcare worker with PCR-confirmed SARS-CoV-2 infection or an uninfected control (not recorded which). The specimen sequenced was whole blood. This chain uses TRBV28 with TRBJ1-5, with D perhaps matching TRBD1 (6 bases). The CDR3 loop reads CASKRTVGPRQPQHF. CDR3 nucleotide sequence: TGTGCCAGCAAGAGGACAGTTGGACCCAGGCAGCCCCAGCATTTT.